Below, 18 T cell receptor beta chains from the same sample are listed, as sequenced in a study of tumour-infiltrating T cells in Burkitt lymphoma. Clones were read by immunoSEQ multiplex PCR, and TCRdb kept only the in-frame ones, dropping some. The data contain about 5,600 clones, about a sixth of them singletons. The specimen sequenced was tumor tissue. The source is a human donor with diffuse large B-cell lymphoma.

This clone has more than one count but fewer than ten. The chain has TRBV21-1 and TRBJ2-3; the table calls TRBD2, which could not be checked here. TRBV21-1 is assigned pseudogene status. CDR3 length: 15 amino acids. CDR3 in amino acids: CASSAPRRSTDTQYF. CDR3 coding DNA: TGTGCCAGCAGCGCTCCGAGGCGGAGCACAGATACGCAGTATTTT.

J is TRBJ2-7 and V is TRBV5-4; 9 positions match TRBD2. The CDR3 consists of 14 residues. V gave up 3 bases and J gave up 4 bases; unmatched junction bases: 5. Germline assignment: CDR1 SGHNT and CDR2 YYREEE (reference sequence). The CDR3 DNA is TGTGCCAGCAGCTGGGGACTAGCATCGTACGAGCAGTACTTC. It yields the protein CASSWGLASYEQYF. Supplemented by reference TRBV5-4 and TRBJ2-7, the full variable domain reads ETGVTQSPTHLIKTRGQQVTLRCSSQSGHNTVSWYQQALGQGPQFIFQYYREEENGRGNFPPRFSGLQFPNYSSELNVNALELDDSALYLCASSWGLASYEQYFGPGTRLTVT.

The rearrangement joins TRBV5-4 to TRBJ2-7; perhaps TRBD2 as D (6 bases). The CDR3 consists of 14 residues. Germline V gene lookup returns CDR1 SGHNT and CDR2 YYREEE (reference sequence). V lost 3 bases, J lost 2 bases, and 12 bases lay in between. The CDR3 is CASSYSGNAYEQYF. CDR3 nucleotide sequence: TGTGCCAGCAGCTATAGCGGAAACGCCTACGAGCAGTACTTC.

DNA of the CDR3: TGTGCCAGCACCGATCGAACCTACGAGCAGTACTTC. It is translated as CASTDRTYEQYF. The rearrangement links TRBV6-1 to TRBJ2-7; D is ambiguous. Germline CDR1 MNHNS, CDR2 SASEGT. Trimming pared 7 bases from V and 2 bases from J, leaving 9 bases between. This CDR3 has 12 residues.

This clone was recorded a few times. The genes are TRBV15 and TRBJ2-5, with no clear D. CDR1 is LNHNV and CDR2 is YYDKDF in the germline V gene (reference sequence). CDR3 length: 14 residues. V was shortened by 0 bases and J by 3 bases, with 8 bases between the two germline ends. The CDR3 DNA follows: TGTGCCACCAGCAGAGATATGGCCAAAGAGACCCAGTACTTC. The encoded protein is CATSRDMAKETQYF. The full variable domain, its missing parts supplied by reference TRBV15 and TRBJ2-5, is DAMVIQNPRYQVTQFGKPVTLSCSQTLNHNVMYWYQQKSSQAPKLLFHYYDKDFNNEADTPDNFQSRRPNTSFCFLDIRSPGLGDTAMYLCATSRDMAKETQYFGPGTRLLVL.

This chain uses TRBV7-3 with TRBJ2-2, with a weak D call TRBD2 (5 bases). The V and J ends lost 2 bases and 1 base respectively, with 11 bases between them. From germline, CDR1 is SGHTA and CDR2 FQGTGA. This CDR3 region has 16 residues. The CDR3 spells CASSLGRGLNTGELFF. CDR3 in DNA: TGTGCCAGCAGCTTAGGGCGCGGACTGAACACCGGGGAGCTGTTTTTT.

This clone occurred a few times. J is TRBJ1-2 and V is TRBV6-5, with D unclear. Per the germline V gene, CDR1 is MNHEY and CDR2 is SVGAGI. The V and J ends lost 6 bases and 7 bases respectively, with 9 bases between them. The CDR3 runs 11 residues. CDR3 protein: CASSGGSGYTF. CDR3 sequence (DNA): TGTGCCAGCAGCGGTGGGTCTGGCTACACCTTC.

This clone showed up just a few times. The chain has TRBV7-9 and TRBJ2-7, with no clear D. The V gene's germline CDR1 is SEHNR and CDR2 FQNEAQ (reference sequence). The CDR3 is 13 residues long. V lost 5 bases and J lost 6, with 14 bases in between. The CDR3 is CASSPIGGVEQYF. CDR3 nucleotide sequence: TGTGCCAGCAGCCCAATAGGTGGGGTCGAGCAGTACTTC.

This clone came up a few times. The chain employs TRBV2 and TRBJ1-1, with TRBD1 matching 11 bases. This CDR3 comprises 15 residues. Germline V lookup: CDR1 SNHLY, CDR2 FYNNEI. V lost 9 bases to trimming and J lost 5 bases; unmatched junction nucleotides: 11. The chain's CDR3 is CARAYPGQGGTEAFF. Here the CDR3 DNA reads TGTGCCAGGGCTTATCCGGGACAGGGGGGGACTGAAGCTTTCTTT.

This chain joins TRBV5-5 and TRBJ2-3; 7 bases fit TRBD2. J lost 2 bases, V lost 1 base, and 10 bases had no gene match. From germline, CDR1 is SGHKS and CDR2 YYEKEE (reference sequence). The CDR3 sequence is 17 residues long. The CDR3 DNA sequence: TGTGCCAGCAGCTTGAGATTCAGCGGGGCCTTCACAGATACGCAGTATTTT. Amino acids: CASSLRFSGAFTDTQYF.

CDR3 sequence: CASRDSGELFF. The CDR3 nucleotides are TGTGCCAGCAGGGATTCCGGGGAGCTGTTTTTT. This chain joins TRBV7-2 and TRBJ2-2; D ambiguous. This CDR3 has 11 amino acids. Trimming cost V 6 bases and J 6 bases, with 5 bases left between them. Germline V gene lookup returns CDR1 SGHTA and CDR2 FQGNSA.

The genes are TRBV5-1 and TRBJ2-1; TRBD2 is a possible D gene (6 bases). Trimming took off 2 bases at V and 1 base at J, with 10 bases between the two ends. Germline V gene data show CDR1 as SGHRS and CDR2 as YFSETQ. The CDR3 contains 15 residues. CDR3 sequence reads: CASSFMRGSYNEQFF. CDR3 DNA: TGCGCCAGCAGCTTTATGCGGGGATCCTACAATGAGCAGTTCTTC.

This clone counts as large (0.1 to 1%). This rearrangement joins TRBV30 to TRBJ2-1, with TRBD2 matching 11 bases. Germline V lookup: CDR1 GTSNPN, CDR2 SVGIG (reference sequence). The V and J ends lost 7 bases and 4 bases, in that order; junction bases with no gene match: 3. CDR3 length equals 13 residues. Written as DNA, the CDR3 is TGTGCCTCAATAGCGGGAGGGTACAATGAGCAGTTCTTC. Translated, it gives CASIAGGYNEQFF.

The rearrangement uses TRBV5-4 and TRBJ2-3; TRBD2 matches 10 bases. Germline V gene sequence: CDR1 SGHNT, CDR2 YYREEE (reference sequence). Trimming cost V 4 bases and J 6 bases; bases outside gene matches: 11. The CDR3 is made up of 16 amino acids. The chain's CDR3 is CASSRLAGTSEDTQYF. The CDR3 nucleotides are TGTGCCAGCAGCCGACTGGCCGGGACTAGCGAGGATACGCAGTATTTT.

V is TRBV11-2 and J is TRBJ2-3; D not resolved. V gave up 6 bases and J gave up 5 bases, with 3 bases separating them. This CDR3 has 10 amino acids. The germline V gene has CDR1 SGHAT and CDR2 FQNNGV. The CDR3 loop is CASSGDTQYF. DNA of the CDR3: TGTGCCAGCAGTGGAGATACGCAGTATTTT.

Notes on this clone: The same CDR3 arises from other DNA sequences in this sample as well. The rearrangement links TRBV10-3 to TRBJ1-5, with D perhaps matching TRBD1 (5 bases). V was shortened by 8 bases and J by 1 base, with 9 bases between the two germline ends. The CDR3 has 13 amino acids. Germline-derived CDR1 and CDR2 are ENHRY and SYGVKD. The CDR3 DNA is TGTGCCATCGGGGGGGACAGCAATCAGCCCCAGCATTTT. Protein: CAIGGDSNQPQHF.

This clone was seen a few times. The J gene is TRBJ1-2, the V gene TRBV2; possible D gene TRBD1, 5 bases. CDR1 and CDR2 (germline): SNHLY, FYNNEI. The CDR3 is made up of 12 amino acids. Between the trimmed V and J ends, which lost 5 bases and 11 bases, there was a span of 15 bases. DNA for the CDR3: TGTGCCAGCAGTCGGGACGGACTGGCTTACACCTTC. It codes for CASSRDGLAYTF.

This clone appeared a few times. V and J are TRBV4-1 and TRBJ2-6; unclear D gene. The V and J ends lost 0 bases and 0 bases respectively, with 15 bases between them. The CDR3 is 19 amino acids. Germline V gene sequence: CDR1 MGHRA, CDR2 YSYEKL. In DNA, the CDR3 is TGCGCCAGCAGCCAAGATCCGGGCTCGAGCAACTCTGGGGCCAACGTCCTGACTTTC. It codes for CASSQDPGSSNSGANVLTF.